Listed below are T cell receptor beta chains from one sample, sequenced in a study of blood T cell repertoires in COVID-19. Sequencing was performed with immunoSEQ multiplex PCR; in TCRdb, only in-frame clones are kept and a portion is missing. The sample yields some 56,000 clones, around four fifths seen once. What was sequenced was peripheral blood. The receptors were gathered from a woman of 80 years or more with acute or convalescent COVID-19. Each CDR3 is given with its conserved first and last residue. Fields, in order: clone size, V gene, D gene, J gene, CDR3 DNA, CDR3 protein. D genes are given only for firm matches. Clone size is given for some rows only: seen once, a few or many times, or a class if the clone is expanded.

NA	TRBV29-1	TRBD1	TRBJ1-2	TGCAGCGTTGTTGACAGGGGAGCAGGGTATGGCTACACCTTC	CSVVDRGAGYGYTF
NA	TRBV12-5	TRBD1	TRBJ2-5	TGTGCTTCCAAAACGGACAGGAACCAAGAGACCCAGTACTTC	CASKTDRNQETQYF
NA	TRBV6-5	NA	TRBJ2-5	TGTGCCAGCAGTTACGGGCAGCGGGAGACCCAGTACTTC	CASSYGQRETQYF
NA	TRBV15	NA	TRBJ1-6	TGTGCCACCAGCAGAGATACAATTAGGGGGAATAATTCACCCCTCCACTTT	CATSRDTIRGNNSPLHF
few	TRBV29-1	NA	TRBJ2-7	TGCAGCGTTGTAGGATCCGGGGAGGACCCCCACTACGAGCAGTACTTC	CSVVGSGEDPHYEQYF
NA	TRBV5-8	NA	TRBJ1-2	TGTGCCAGCAGTCCCAGCCGGGACATTGACTATGGCTACACCTTC	CASSPSRDIDYGYTF
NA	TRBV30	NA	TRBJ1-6	TGTGCCTGGGGGCCAAGACGCGCTCGGGGTTCACCCCTCCACTTT	CAWGPRRARGSPLHF
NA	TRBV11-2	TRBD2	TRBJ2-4	TGTGCCAGCAGCTTAGAAGGCGGGGGGGCAGCCAAAAACATTCAGTACTTC	CASSLEGGGAAKNIQYF
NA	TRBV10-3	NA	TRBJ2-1	TGTGCCATCAGTGGCGACAGAGTCGAGCAGTTCTTC	CAISGDRVEQFF
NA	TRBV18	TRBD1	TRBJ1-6	TGTGCCAGCTCGCCTGGGACAGGGGAAAATTCACCCCTCCACTTT	CASSPGTGENSPLHF
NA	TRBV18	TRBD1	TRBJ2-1	TGTGCCAGCTCTCGTCCGGACAGGGGGCGTGGGTCTGAGCAGTTCTTC	CASSRPDRGRGSEQFF
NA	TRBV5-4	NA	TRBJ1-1	TGTGCCAGCAGCTTGGCCTATGGTCTGAACACTGAAGCTTTCTTT	CASSLAYGLNTEAFF
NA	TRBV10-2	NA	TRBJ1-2	TGCGCCAGCAGTGAGTCGGCCAGGGGCGGTGGCTACACCTTC	CASSESARGGGYTF
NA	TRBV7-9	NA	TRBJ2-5	TGTGCCAGCAGCCCCAGGGGAGAGACCCAGTACTTC	CASSPRGETQYF
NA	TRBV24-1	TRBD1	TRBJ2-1	TGTGCCACCAGTGACCAAGTGGGACAGGGGGGGCTGAATGAGCAGTTCTTC	CATSDQVGQGGLNEQFF
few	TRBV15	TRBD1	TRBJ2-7	TGTGCCACCAGCAGAGGTGCAGGGACAGGGATTAGCTCCTACGAGCAGTACTTC	CATSRGAGTGISSYEQYF
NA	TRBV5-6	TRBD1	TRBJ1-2	TGTGCCAGCGGCACGGGGACAGGGTACGGCTACACCTTC	CASGTGTGYGYTF
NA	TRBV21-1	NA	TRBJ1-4	TGTGCCAGCAGCTCAAGGGGGTCAGCTAATGAAAAACTGTTTTTT	CASSSRGSANEKLFF
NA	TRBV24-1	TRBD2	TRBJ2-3	TGTGCCACCAGTGATCCCGGGACTAGCGGCACAGATACGCAGTATTTT	CATSDPGTSGTDTQYF
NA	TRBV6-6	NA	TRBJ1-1	TGTGCCAGCAGTTACTCTCGGGATATCACTGAAGCTTTCTTT	CASSYSRDITEAFF
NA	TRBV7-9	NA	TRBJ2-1	TGTGCCAGCAGCCCCGCCCGGTCCACCGGAGGAAATGAGCAGTTCTTC	CASSPARSTGGNEQFF
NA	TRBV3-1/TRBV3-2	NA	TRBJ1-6	TGTGCCAGCAGCCGCGGGACCGAGAATTCACCCCTCCACTTT	CASSRGTENSPLHF
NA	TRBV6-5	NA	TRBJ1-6	TGTGCCAGCAGTTACTCTGGGCAGAATTCACCCCTCCACTTT	CASSYSGQNSPLHF
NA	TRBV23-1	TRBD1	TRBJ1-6	TGCGCCAGCAGTCAAGTTGTACCCTCGGGACAGGGTTCACCCCTCCACTTT	CASSQVVPSGQGSPLHF